Below, 19 T cell receptor beta chains from the same sample are listed, as sequenced in a study of cytomegalovirus exposure and HLA in healthy donors (dated by TCRdb to between 2016 and 2019). The method was the immunoSEQ multiplex PCR assay. The multiplex PCR relied on a mix of 60 forward primers for TCR Vbeta segments and 13 reverse primers for TCR Jbeta segments. Imported from immuneACCESS, the table was reduced by TCRdb to in-frame sequences with V and J called. These copies leave out some clones; in studies compared against another copy, an unresolved V gene accounts for under half, and the cause of the remainder is not known. Counted in this sample were 93,000 or so clones; roughly 86% of them appeared once. Of the sample, over 5% is held by the ten largest clones. Sequenced material: PBMCs. These receptors were obtained from a woman younger than 35 in good health and CMV-seropositive.

The chain has TRBV5-1 and TRBJ1-2, with 8 nucleotides matching TRBD1. This CDR3 has 15 residues. Germline V lookup: CDR1 SGHRS, CDR2 YFSETQ. Trimming cost V 4 bases and J 3 bases; bases outside gene matches: 8. Here the CDR3 reads CASSLTGASDYGYTF. The CDR3 region has the DNA TGCGCCAGCAGCCTGACAGGGGCGTCGGACTATGGCTACACCTTC.

CDR3 sequence: CASRGLAQETQYF. The CDR3 coding sequence is TGTGCCAGCAGGGGACTAGCCCAAGAGACCCAGTACTTC. The chain employs TRBV27 and TRBJ2-5; 9 nucleotides align to TRBD2. Per the germline V gene, CDR1 is MNHEY and CDR2 is SMNVEV (reference sequence). CDR3 length: 13 amino acids. After removal of 6 bases from V and 1 base from J, the junction contained 0 bases not matched to a gene.

As concerns this clone: Mismatch with germline at one junction end may stem from a read error. The chain links TRBV7-7 to TRBJ2-5; TRBD1 matches at 8 bases. The CDR3 sequence is 13 residues long. The germline gives CDR1 SSHAT, CDR2 FNYEAQ (reference sequence). DNA of the CDR3: TGTGCTAGCAGCTCGGACAGGGTCCAGACCCAGTACTTC. Protein product: CASSSDRVQTQYF.

A single count supports this clone. The chain is built from TRBV10-3 and TRBJ2-7; a possible D gene is TRBD2 (6 bases). The CDR3 loop spans 13 amino acids. The germline V gene has CDR1 ENHRY and CDR2 SYGVKD. V shed 3 bases and J shed 4 bases, with 10 bases lying between them. CDR3 in DNA: TGTGCCATCAGTGACATTGCGGGATACGAGCAGTACTTC. It yields the protein CAISDIAGYEQYF.

The chain employs TRBV5-4 and TRBJ2-2, with 7 nucleotides matching TRBD1. Losses at the gene ends were 4 bases for V and 0 bases for J; bases not matched to a gene: 6. Germline lookup yields CDR1 SGHNT and CDR2 YYREEE (reference sequence). CDR3 length: 16 residues. CDR3 nucleotide sequence: TGTGCCAGCAGCCCACCGGGACAGCCGAACACCGGGGAGCTGTTTTTT. Amino acids: CASSPPGQPNTGELFF.

V gene TRBV28 combines with J gene TRBJ2-7; 11 bases map to TRBD2. Germline V gene data show CDR1 as MDHEN and CDR2 as SYDVKM. Unmatched junction bases numbered 15, after V lost 5 bases and J lost 6 bases. The CDR3 has 17 amino acids. The CDR3 is CASSATGTKGLAGEQYF. In DNA, the CDR3 is TGTGCCAGCAGTGCAACCGGGACAAAAGGACTAGCGGGCGAGCAGTACTTC.

The chain uses TRBV6-6 and TRBJ2-3, with TRBD2 as a possible D gene (5 bases). Trimming stripped 10 bases from V and 1 base from J, with 15 bases between. There are 14 residues in the CDR3. Germline V CDR1 and CDR2: MNHNY, SVGAGI (reference sequence). DNA of the CDR3: TGTGCCACCACAAGGGAGATCGGCACAGATACGCAGTATTTT. This gives the protein CATTREIGTDTQYF.

This chain uses TRBV6-4 with TRBJ1-1, with D hard to call. The V and J ends lost 4 bases and 0 bases respectively, with 12 bases between them. Germline V gives CDR1 MRHNA, CDR2 SNTAGT. This CDR3 spans 15 amino acids. The CDR3 nucleotides are TGTGCCAGCAGTGCGAGTGCAGGTTTGAACACTGAAGCTTTCTTT. Its translation is CASSASAGLNTEAFF.

This chain joins TRBV27 and TRBJ2-7; D is uncertain. V was pared by 8 bases and J by 9 bases, with 17 bases between. Per germline, CDR1 MNHEY and CDR2 SMNVEV (reference sequence). The CDR3 sequence is 12 residues long. This CDR3 is CASGLPTGGQYF. CDR3 DNA: TGTGCCAGCGGTCTACCTACCGGCGGGCAGTACTTC.

This clone has just one count. The chain joins TRBV6-6 to TRBJ2-1; D is perhaps TRBD1 (6 bases). In germline, CDR1 is MNHNY, CDR2 SVGAGI (reference sequence). Trimming stripped 9 bases from V and 7 bases from J, with 25 bases between. The CDR3 is 16 residues long. This CDR3 reads CASKYGRTAERNEQFF. DNA for the CDR3: TGTGCCAGTAAATATGGCCGGACAGCTGAACGGAATGAGCAGTTCTTC.

The rearrangement links TRBV5-5 to TRBJ2-7; D uncertain. V dropped 4 bases and J dropped 6 bases, with 20 bases sitting between them. CDR1 and CDR2 from the germline V gene are SGHKS and YYEKEE (reference sequence). This CDR3 is 15 amino acids long. CDR3 sequence: CASSVLPGREGEQYF. The CDR3 coding sequence is TGTGCCAGCAGCGTTCTCCCAGGTCGCGAAGGCGAGCAGTACTTC.

V and J are TRBV29-1 and TRBJ2-1; 8 nucleotides match TRBD2. This CDR3 is 14 amino acids long. Per germline, CDR1 SQVTM and CDR2 ANQGSEA. Losses at the gene ends were 3 bases for V and 2 bases for J; bases not matched to a gene: 3. CDR3 in amino acids: CSVDRRGAYNEQFF. CDR3 sequence (DNA): TGCAGCGTTGACAGGCGGGGGGCCTACAATGAGCAGTTCTTC.

The CDR3 loop is CASSEGTGSTIYF. CDR3 bases: TGTGCCAGCAGTGAAGGGACAGGTAGCACCATATATTTT. The rearrangement uses TRBV6-1 and TRBJ1-3, with 7 bases fitting TRBD1. The germline V gene has CDR1 MNHNS and CDR2 SASEGT. V trimming: 1 base; J trimming: 9 bases; junction bases outside the gene matches: 3. There are 13 residues in the CDR3.

This chain joins TRBV12-5 and TRBJ2-5, with D hard to call. CDR3 length: 11 residues. Germline CDR1 LGHNT, CDR2 FRNRAP. The V gene lost 7 bases and the J gene lost 5 bases, with 8 bases spanning the gap. The CDR3 spells CASALRETQYF. CDR3 coding DNA: TGTGCTAGTGCTCTCAGGGAGACCCAGTACTTC. Using reference TRBV12-5 and TRBJ2-5 for the parts outside the CDR3, the full variable domain is DARVTQTPRHKVTEMGQEVTMRCQPILGHNTVFWYRQTMMQGLELLAYFRNRAPLDDSGMPKDRFSAEMPDATLATLKIQPSEPRDSAVYFCASALRETQYFGPGTRLLVL.

V and J are TRBV28 and TRBJ2-7; D gene unclear. Per the germline V gene, CDR1 is MDHEN and CDR2 is SYDVKM. CDR3 length equals 15 residues. V lost 7 bases and J 6 bases, leaving 22 bases between the germline ends. The CDR3 loop reads CASTLAIDSSSEQYF. The CDR3 nucleotides are TGTGCCAGCACGTTGGCCATCGACTCAAGCTCCGAGCAGTACTTC.

The chain uses TRBV7-9 and TRBJ1-2; TRBD1 might be the D (6 bases). The CDR3 has 18 residues. Deletions cut 1 base from V and 8 bases from J, with 26 bases between. Germline V gene sequence: CDR1 SEHNR, CDR2 FQNEAQ (reference sequence). CDR3 in amino acids: CASSLGGIGEDSRRGYTF. The CDR3 DNA sequence: TGTGCCAGCAGCTTAGGAGGCATAGGTGAGGACAGCCGACGGGGCTACACCTTC.

V usage is TRBV27 and J usage is TRBJ2-7, with 10 bases lining up with TRBD1. Trimming took 6 bases from V and 7 from J; bases not matched to a gene: 9. Germline CDR1 reads MNHEY; CDR2 reads SMNVEV (reference sequence). The CDR3 has 14 residues. This CDR3 reads CASRTTGGSGEQYF. The CDR3 DNA reads TGTGCCAGCAGGACGACAGGGGGCTCGGGGGAGCAGTACTTC.

The CDR3 protein is CASSLVPFALGGRVYEQYF. CDR3 bases: TGCGCCAGCAGCTTGGTCCCCTTCGCGCTGGGCGGGAGGGTCTACGAGCAGTACTTC. V usage is TRBV5-1 and J usage is TRBJ2-7, with 9 bases aligning to TRBD2. This CDR3 has 19 amino acids. V gave up 0 bases and J gave up 3 bases; unmatched junction bases: 16. Germline V CDR1 and CDR2: SGHRS, YFSETQ.

The gene calls are TRBV29-1 and TRBJ2-1; possibly TRBD2 for D (7 bases). CDR1 SQVTM and CDR2 ANQGSEA come from the germline V gene. The V gene lost 1 base and the J gene lost 4 bases, with 17 bases spanning the gap. This CDR3 is built from 16 residues. The DNA for the CDR3 is TGCAGCGTTGAAGTGGGGGGGGCAGGGAGGTACAATGAGCAGTTCTTC. Protein sequence: CSVEVGGAGRYNEQFF.